The next 32 T cell receptor beta chains were all read from a single sample in a study of cytotoxic CD8 clonotypes in ibrutinib-treated CLL. Sequenced by immunoSEQ multiplex PCR; TCRdb stores in-frame clones only, minus some. The sample lists 130,000 or so clones, 80% to 90% occurring once. The specimen comprised PBMCs, sampled after 24 months of ibrutinib treatment. The receptor set was obtained from a human donor with chronic lymphocytic leukemia.

The chain couples TRBV7-7 to TRBJ1-5; weak D call: TRBD1 (5 bases). The CDR3 covers 14 residues. The germline V gene encodes CDR1 SSHAT and CDR2 FNYEAQ (reference sequence). Trimming removed 1 base at V and 4 bases at J, with 8 bases between. The CDR3 DNA reads as TGTGCCAGCAGCTTAGGGGCAGGGAATCAGCCCCAGCATTTT. This encodes CASSLGAGNQPQHF.

The gene calls are TRBV4-3 and TRBJ1-2; no clear D gene. V dropped 0 bases and J dropped 2 bases, with 10 bases sitting between them. The CDR3 spans 15 residues. Germline-derived CDR1 and CDR2 are LGHNA and YSLEER. The DNA for the CDR3 is TGCGCCAGCAGCCAAGAGTCTTTAGGGAACTATGGCTACACCTTC. It specifies CASSQESLGNYGYTF.

The chain is built from TRBV30 and TRBJ2-3; D not resolved. The CDR3 consists of 13 residues. Germline-derived CDR1 and CDR2 are GTSNPN and SVGIG (reference sequence). Trimming removed 0 bases at V and 4 bases at J, with 8 bases between. Here the CDR3 reads CAWSVSIADTQYF. Written as DNA, the CDR3 is TGTGCCTGGAGTGTTTCAATCGCAGATACGCAGTATTTT.

This chain joins TRBV4-3 and TRBJ1-4; D gene uncertain. Germline loops: CDR1 LGHNA, CDR2 YSLEER. This CDR3 spans 16 amino acids. Trimming pared 0 bases from V and 8 bases from J, leaving 16 bases between. The CDR3 sequence: CASSQDPRGDNEKLFF. CDR3 in DNA: TGCGCCAGCAGCCAAGATCCCCGGGGTGATAACGAAAAACTGTTTTTT.

The rearrangement uses TRBV7-2 and TRBJ1-3; no clear D. CDR1 is SGHTA, CDR2 FQGNSA, per germline. Trimming took off 3 bases at V and 5 bases at J, with 8 bases between the two ends. The CDR3 contains 13 residues. CDR3 DNA: TGTGCCAGCAGCTTGTCGGGAAGAAACACCATATATTTT. Protein sequence: CASSLSGRNTIYF. Together with reference TRBV7-2 and TRBJ1-3, the CDR3 gives the full variable domain: GAGVSQSPSNKVTEKGKDVELRCDPISGHTALYWYRQSLGQGLEFLIYFQGNSAPDKSGLPSDRFSAERTGGSVSTLTIQRTQQEDSAVYLCASSLSGRNTIYFGEGSWLTVV.

This chain uses TRBV2 with TRBJ2-1; 12 bases agree with TRBD2. This CDR3 spans 15 amino acids. With 8 bases clipped from V and 6 bases from J, the junction kept 8 bases outside the gene matches. Germline V gene data show CDR1 as SNHLY and CDR2 as FYNNEI. CDR3 bases: TGTGCCAGCTCCCCCGGACTAGCGGGAAGCAATGAGCAGTTCTTC. The encoded protein is CASSPGLAGSNEQFF.

The rearrangement uses TRBV7-2 and TRBJ2-3, with D uncertain. V was trimmed by 2 bases and J by 2 bases, leaving 11 bases between them. Per the germline V gene, CDR1 is SGHTA and CDR2 is FQGNSA. The CDR3 sequence is 15 residues long. CDR3 in DNA: TGTGCCAGCAGCTTAAGAGGCATAAACACAGATACGCAGTATTTT. Protein: CASSLRGINTDTQYF.

The genes are TRBV21-1 and TRBJ2-7; the table calls TRBD1, which could not be checked here. TRBV21-1 is designated a pseudogene. The CDR3 length is 16 residues. The CDR3 DNA reads as TGTGCCAGCAGCAAAGTAAGACAGGTGGGGTACTACGAGCAGTACTTC. This gives the protein CASSKVRQVGYYEQYF.

V and J are TRBV14 and TRBJ1-3; D remains unclear. V was clipped by 1 base and J by 2 bases, with 6 bases between them. This CDR3 region has 14 residues. Germline CDR1 reads SGHDN; CDR2 reads FVKESK. The CDR3 is CASSQGQTGNTIYF. Here the CDR3 DNA reads TGTGCCAGCAGCCAAGGGCAGACTGGAAACACCATATATTTT. The complete variable domain, with remaining parts taken from reference TRBV14 and TRBJ1-3, reads EAGVTQFPSHSVIEKGQTVTLRCDPISGHDNLYWYRRVMGKEIKFLLHFVKESKQDESGMPNNRFLAERTGGTYSTLKVQPAELEDSGVYFCASSQGQTGNTIYFGEGSWLTVV.

The chain carries TRBV7-9 and TRBJ2-3, with 11 positions matching TRBD1. CDR1 is SEHNR, CDR2 FQNEAQ, per germline (reference sequence). After removal of 5 bases from V and 3 bases from J, the junction contained 7 bases not matched to a gene. The CDR3 contains 16 residues. The chain's CDR3 is CASSQTGTGGTDTQYF. The CDR3 coding sequence is TGTGCCAGCAGCCAGACCGGGACAGGGGGTACAGATACGCAGTATTTT.

The genes are TRBV7-9 and TRBJ1-2; D uncertain. The CDR3 length is 11 residues. Trimming left V 5 bases short and J 5 bases short, with 6 bases between. Germline CDR1 reads SEHNR; CDR2 reads FQNEAQ (reference sequence). The CDR3 nucleotides read TGTGCCAGCAGCCGTGCATATGGCTACACCTTC. Amino acids: CASSRAYGYTF.

The chain is built from TRBV5-1 and TRBJ2-7; 8 nucleotides line up with TRBD2. The CDR3 is made up of 17 amino acids. Germline trimming cut 2 bases from V and 0 bases from J; bases unmatched to any gene: 10. Looked up from germline, CDR1 is SGHRS and CDR2 is YFSETQ. CDR3 region: CASSFRGGYLSSYEQYF. Written as DNA, the CDR3 is TGCGCCAGCAGCTTTCGCGGGGGGTACCTAAGCTCCTACGAGCAGTACTTC.

The sample holds a few counts of this clone. The CDR3 nucleotides read TGTGCCAGCAGCCCAGGGACTAGCGGTCTCACCGGGGAGCTGTTTTTT. The encoded protein is CASSPGTSGLTGELFF. The chain recombines TRBV7-2 with TRBJ2-2; the match to TRBD2 covers 11 bases. Trimming removed 5 bases from V and 4 bases from J; junction bases left unmatched: 6. CDR1 and CDR2 from the germline V gene are SGHTA and FQGNSA. The CDR3 consists of 16 residues.

V and J are TRBV5-5 and TRBJ1-2; no clear D. V lost 3 bases, J lost 6 bases, and 15 bases lay in between. CDR1 and CDR2 from the germline V gene are SGHKS and YYEKEE (reference sequence). The length of the CDR3 is 14 residues. The DNA of the CDR3 is TGTGCCAGCAGCTCGGGTCTTGAGGCGAATGGCTACACCTTC. The encoded protein is CASSSGLEANGYTF.

The J gene is TRBJ2-4, the V gene TRBV6-1; 9 bases fit TRBD1. The germline CDR1 and CDR2 sequences are MNHNS and SASEGT. V shed 5 bases and J 15 bases; nucleotides not matched to a gene: 17. The CDR3 covers 15 residues. CDR3 protein: CASSMGTGSLAATYF. The CDR3 region has the DNA TGTGCCAGCAGTATGGGGACAGGGTCTCTAGCTGCCACGTACTTC.

The chain uses TRBV25-1 and TRBJ2-1; D unresolved. Trimming removed 7 bases from V and 6 bases from J, with 13 bases in between. Germline V gene sequence: CDR1 MGHDK, CDR2 SYGVNS. This CDR3 comprises 13 residues. CDR3 sequence: CASISVMGNEQFF. Written as DNA, the CDR3 is TGTGCCAGCATCAGCGTAATGGGCAATGAGCAGTTCTTC.

The table lists this clone with a few counts. This chain uses TRBV29-1 with TRBJ1-1, with 8 bases that match TRBD1. With 6 bases clipped from V and 12 bases from J, the junction kept 15 bases outside the gene matches. Germline values: CDR1 SQVTM, CDR2 ANQGSEA. The CDR3 is made up of 13 amino acids. The CDR3 sequence: CSVDYGGQGSSFF. DNA of the CDR3: TGCAGCGTCGATTATGGAGGACAGGGATCTTCTTTCTTT.

The J gene is TRBJ2-5, the V gene TRBV7-2; 13 bases are a match to TRBD2. The junction had 12 bases not matched to a gene; V was cut back by 4 bases and J by 4 bases. Looked up from germline, CDR1 is SGHTA and CDR2 is FQGNSA. This CDR3 is 18 amino acids long. DNA for the CDR3: TGTGCCAGCAGCTCCCGGACTAGCGGGGGCCTGACGGGAGAGACCCAGTACTTC. Translation: CASSSRTSGGLTGETQYF.

The V gene is TRBV7-2, the J gene TRBJ1-5; D call uncertain. This CDR3 region has 14 residues. The germline V gene encodes CDR1 SGHTA and CDR2 FQGNSA. Trimming took 3 bases from V and 3 from J, leaving 9 bases between them. CDR3 amino acids: CASSFYGPNQPQHF. CDR3 DNA sequence: TGTGCCAGCAGCTTTTATGGACCCAATCAGCCCCAGCATTTT.

The rearrangement links TRBV30 to TRBJ2-1, with 12 bases identical to TRBD1. Unmatched junction bases numbered 2, after V lost 3 bases and J lost 8 bases. Germline V gene sequence: CDR1 GTSNPN, CDR2 SVGIG (reference sequence). The length of the CDR3 is 13 residues. This CDR3 is CAWRGQGAHEQFF. Here the CDR3 DNA reads TGTGCCTGGAGGGGACAGGGGGCGCATGAGCAGTTCTTC.

The genes are TRBV5-1 and TRBJ2-7; TRBD1 matches at 7 bases. Per germline, CDR1 SGHRS and CDR2 YFSETQ. J lost 3 bases, V lost 4 bases, and 10 bases had no gene match. CDR3 size: 15 residues. The CDR3 nucleotides read TGCGCCAGCAGCCGCGGAGCCGGGACAGACTACGAGCAGTACTTC. Encoded protein: CASSRGAGTDYEQYF.

V is TRBV10-2 and J is TRBJ1-1; D remains ambiguous. CDR1 is WSHSY, CDR2 SAAADI, per germline. CDR3 length equals 12 residues. With 5 bases removed from V and 5 bases from J, the gap between germline ends came to 9 bases. CDR3 region: CASSWGGTEAFF. The CDR3 bases are TGCGCCAGCAGTTGGGGAGGGACTGAAGCTTTCTTT.

Written as DNA, the CDR3 is TGCGCCAGCAGCGGGACTAGCGGGGGTGGAGAGACCCAGTACTTC. It encodes CASSGTSGGGETQYF. V gene TRBV5-1 combines with J gene TRBJ2-5, with 14 bases aligning to TRBD2. The ends lost 4 bases at V and 4 bases at J; junction bases unmatched: 3. This CDR3 contains 15 residues. From germline, CDR1 is SGHRS and CDR2 YFSETQ. The variable domain in full, completed from reference TRBV5-1 and TRBJ2-5, reads KAGVTQTPRYLIKTRGQQVTLSCSPISGHRSVSWYQQTPGQGLQFLFEYFSETQRNKGNFPGRFSGRQFSNSRSEMNVSTLELGDSALYLCASSGTSGGGETQYFGPGTRLLVL.

The chain is built from TRBV5-1 and TRBJ2-5; D might be TRBD2 (7 bases). The CDR3 is 14 amino acids. Deletions cut 4 bases from V and 4 bases from J, with 14 bases between. Germline CDR1 SGHRS, CDR2 YFSETQ. Here the CDR3 DNA reads TGCGCCAGCAGCCCCAGGGGAGGGTTAGAGACCCAGTACTTC. It is translated as CASSPRGGLETQYF. The full variable domain, rest sourced from reference TRBV5-1 and TRBJ2-5, is KAGVTQTPRYLIKTRGQQVTLSCSPISGHRSVSWYQQTPGQGLQFLFEYFSETQRNKGNFPGRFSGRQFSNSRSEMNVSTLELGDSALYLCASSPRGGLETQYFGPGTRLLVL.

J is TRBJ2-5 and V is TRBV7-3; D possibly corresponds to TRBD1 (8 bases). Trimming took 5 bases from V and 8 from J, leaving 21 bases between them. The CDR3 is 15 residues long. Germline V gene sequence: CDR1 SGHTA, CDR2 FQGTGA. The CDR3, as DNA: TGTGCCAGCAGCCCCGAAACAGGGGGGGTTGGAACCCAGTACTTC. Its translation: CASSPETGGVGTQYF. Full variable domain (remainder filled in from reference TRBV7-3 and TRBJ2-5): GAGVSQTPSNKVTEKGKYVELRCDPISGHTALYWYRQSLGQGPEFLIYFQGTGAADDSGLPNDRFFAVRPEGSVSTLKIQRTERGDSAVYLCASSPETGGVGTQYFGPGTRLLVL.

The rearrangement links TRBV2 to TRBJ1-2; 7 bases line up with TRBD1. Looked up from germline, CDR1 is SNHLY and CDR2 is FYNNEI. The CDR3 extends over 14 amino acids. The J segment lost 2 bases and the V segment lost 5 bases, leaving 5 bases of the junction unmatched. CDR3 region: CASSYRTGNYGYTF. CDR3 in DNA: TGTGCCAGCAGTTATCGGACAGGCAACTATGGCTACACCTTC.

The chain recombines TRBV28 with TRBJ1-4; the match to TRBD1 covers 9 bases. The CDR3 contains 19 residues. J gave up 0 bases and V 4 bases, and 12 bases lay outside the gene matches. Germline CDR1 MDHEN, CDR2 SYDVKM. The chain's CDR3 is CASSSADRGPIATNEKLFF. CDR3 bases: TGTGCCAGCAGTTCCGCGGACAGGGGACCCATCGCAACTAATGAAAAACTGTTTTTT.

This chain links TRBV5-5 with TRBJ1-6; TRBD1 is a possible D gene (5 bases). V was clipped by 5 bases and J by 8 bases, with 14 bases between them. Per germline, CDR1 SGHKS and CDR2 YYEKEE (reference sequence). The CDR3 runs to 14 residues. CDR3 sequence (DNA): TGTGCCAGCAGGCAGGGACCCCATGATTCACCCCTCCACTTT. This sequence encodes CASRQGPHDSPLHF.

This chain connects TRBV7-3 to TRBJ1-6, with D uncertain. CDR3 length equals 13 residues. CDR1 is SGHTA, CDR2 FQGTGA, per germline. V lost 4 bases and J 8 bases, leaving 9 bases between the germline ends. CDR3 region: CASSSLPDSPLHF. The CDR3, as DNA: TGTGCCAGCAGCTCATTACCGGATTCACCCCTCCACTTT.

This clone was seen more than once but under ten times. The chain uses TRBV2 and TRBJ1-6, with D uncertain. The germline V gene has CDR1 SNHLY and CDR2 FYNNEI. The V end was cut by 4 bases, the J end by 7 bases, with 8 bases between. The CDR3 runs to 13 residues. The CDR3 loop reads CASSGEPNSPLHF. DNA of the CDR3: TGTGCCAGCAGTGGGGAACCCAATTCACCCCTCCACTTT.

V usage is TRBV7-8 and J usage is TRBJ2-1; 9 nucleotides agree with TRBD1. The CDR3 contains 13 residues. The germline gives CDR1 SGHVS, CDR2 FQNEAQ. Trimming took 0 bases from V and 16 from J; bases not matched to a gene: 7. CDR3 sequence (DNA): TGTGCCAGCAGCTTAGCGCATGGACAGGGGTTATTCTTC. Its translation: CASSLAHGQGLFF.

This chain joins TRBV6-5 and TRBJ1-1, with D maybe TRBD1 (5 bases). CDR3 length equals 15 residues. V shed 2 bases and J shed 1 base, with 11 bases lying between them. Germline V gene lookup returns CDR1 MNHEY and CDR2 SVGAGI. CDR3 in DNA: TGTGCCAGCAGTTACATGGGGGTGACGAACACTGAAGCTTTCTTT. The encoded protein is CASSYMGVTNTEAFF.